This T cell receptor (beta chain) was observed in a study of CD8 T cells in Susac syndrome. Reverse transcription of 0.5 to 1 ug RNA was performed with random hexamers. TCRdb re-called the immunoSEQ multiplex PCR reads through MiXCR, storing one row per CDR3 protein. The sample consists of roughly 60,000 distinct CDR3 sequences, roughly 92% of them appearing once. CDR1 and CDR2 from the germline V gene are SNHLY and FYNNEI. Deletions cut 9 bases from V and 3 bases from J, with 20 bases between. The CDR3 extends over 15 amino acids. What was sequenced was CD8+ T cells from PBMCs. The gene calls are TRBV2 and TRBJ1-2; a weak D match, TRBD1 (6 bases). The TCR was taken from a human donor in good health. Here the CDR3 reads CASTPNRDYDYGYTF. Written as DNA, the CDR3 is TGTGCCAGTACTCCTAACAGGGATTACGACTATGGCTACACCTTC.